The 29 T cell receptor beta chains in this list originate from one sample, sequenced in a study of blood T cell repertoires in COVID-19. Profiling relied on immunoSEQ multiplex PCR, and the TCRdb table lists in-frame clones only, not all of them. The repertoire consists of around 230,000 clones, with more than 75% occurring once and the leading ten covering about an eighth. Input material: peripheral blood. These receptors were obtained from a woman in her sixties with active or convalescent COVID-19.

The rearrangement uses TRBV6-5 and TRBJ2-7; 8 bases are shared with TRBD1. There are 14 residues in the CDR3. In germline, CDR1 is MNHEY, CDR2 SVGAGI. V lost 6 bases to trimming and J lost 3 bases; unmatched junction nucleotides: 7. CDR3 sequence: CASRPGTGVYEQYF. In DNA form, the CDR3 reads TGTGCCAGCAGGCCCGGGACAGGTGTCTACGAGCAGTACTTC.

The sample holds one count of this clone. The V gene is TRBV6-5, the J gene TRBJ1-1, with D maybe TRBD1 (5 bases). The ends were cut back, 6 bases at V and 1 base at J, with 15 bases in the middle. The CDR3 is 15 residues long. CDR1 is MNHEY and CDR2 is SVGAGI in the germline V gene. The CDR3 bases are TGTGCCAGCAGCCTGGGGGGGGAGGGGAACACTGAAGCTTTCTTT. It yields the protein CASSLGGEGNTEAFF.

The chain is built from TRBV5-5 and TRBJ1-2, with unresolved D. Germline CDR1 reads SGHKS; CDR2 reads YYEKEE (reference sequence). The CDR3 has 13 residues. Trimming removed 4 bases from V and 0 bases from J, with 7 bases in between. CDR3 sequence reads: CASSTGANYGYTF. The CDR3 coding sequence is TGTGCCAGCAGCACCGGGGCTAACTATGGCTACACCTTC.

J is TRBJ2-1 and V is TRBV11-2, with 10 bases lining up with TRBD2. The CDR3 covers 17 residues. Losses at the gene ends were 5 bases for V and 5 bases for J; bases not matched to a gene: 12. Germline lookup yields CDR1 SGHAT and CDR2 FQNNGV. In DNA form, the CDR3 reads TGTGCCAGCAGCACACGAAAGCGGGGGGGCCGTGACAATGAGCAGTTCTTC. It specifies CASSTRKRGGRDNEQFF.

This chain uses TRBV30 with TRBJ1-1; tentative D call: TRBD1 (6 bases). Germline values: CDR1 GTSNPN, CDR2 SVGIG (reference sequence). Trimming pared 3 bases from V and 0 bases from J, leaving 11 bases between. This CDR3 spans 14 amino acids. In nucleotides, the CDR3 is TGTGCCTGGAGGCAGGGGAATATGAACACTGAAGCTTTCTTT. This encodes CAWRQGNMNTEAFF.

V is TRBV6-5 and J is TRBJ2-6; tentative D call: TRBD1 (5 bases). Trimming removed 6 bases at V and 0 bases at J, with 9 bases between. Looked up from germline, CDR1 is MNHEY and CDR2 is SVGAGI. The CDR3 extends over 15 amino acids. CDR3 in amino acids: CASSTDSSGANVLTF. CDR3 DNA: TGTGCCAGCAGCACCGACAGCTCTGGGGCCAACGTCCTGACTTTC.

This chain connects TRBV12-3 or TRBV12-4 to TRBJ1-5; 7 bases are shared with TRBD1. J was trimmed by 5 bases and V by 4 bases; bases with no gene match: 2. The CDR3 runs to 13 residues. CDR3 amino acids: CASSSQGDQPQHF. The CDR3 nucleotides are TGTGCCAGCAGTTCTCAGGGGGATCAGCCCCAGCATTTT.

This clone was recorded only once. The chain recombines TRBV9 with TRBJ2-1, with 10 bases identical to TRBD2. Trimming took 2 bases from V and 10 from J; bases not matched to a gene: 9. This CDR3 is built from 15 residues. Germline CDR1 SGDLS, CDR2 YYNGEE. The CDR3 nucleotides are TGTGCCAGCAGCGTGGGGCTAGCGGGGGTTGGGGAGCAGTTCTTC. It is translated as CASSVGLAGVGEQFF.

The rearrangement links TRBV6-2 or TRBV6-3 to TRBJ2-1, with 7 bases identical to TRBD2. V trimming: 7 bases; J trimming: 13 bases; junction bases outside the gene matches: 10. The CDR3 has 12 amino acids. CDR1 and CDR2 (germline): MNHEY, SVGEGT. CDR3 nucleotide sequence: TGTGCCAGCACCCCGCAGGGAGGGCGACAGTTCTTC. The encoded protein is CASTPQGGRQFF.

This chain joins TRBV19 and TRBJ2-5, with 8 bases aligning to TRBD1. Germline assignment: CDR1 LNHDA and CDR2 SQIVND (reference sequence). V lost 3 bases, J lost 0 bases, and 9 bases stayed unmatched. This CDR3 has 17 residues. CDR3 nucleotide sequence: TGTGCCAGTAGTATGCCCAGGGGGCAAGGTTACCAAGAGACCCAGTACTTC. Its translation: CASSMPRGQGYQETQYF.

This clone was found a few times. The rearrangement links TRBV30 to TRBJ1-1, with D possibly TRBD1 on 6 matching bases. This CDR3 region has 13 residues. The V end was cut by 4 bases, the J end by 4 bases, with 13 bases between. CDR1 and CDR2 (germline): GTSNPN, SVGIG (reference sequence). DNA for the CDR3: TGTGCCTGGAAGGGGGTCAGCGGCACTGAAGCTTTCTTT. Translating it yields CAWKGVSGTEAFF. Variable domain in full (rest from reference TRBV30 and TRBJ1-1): SQTIHQWPATLVQPVGSPLSLECTVEGTSNPNLYWYRQAAGRGLQLLFYSVGIGQISSEVPQNLSASRPQDRQFILSSKKLLLSDSGFYLCAWKGVSGTEAFFGQGTRLTVV.

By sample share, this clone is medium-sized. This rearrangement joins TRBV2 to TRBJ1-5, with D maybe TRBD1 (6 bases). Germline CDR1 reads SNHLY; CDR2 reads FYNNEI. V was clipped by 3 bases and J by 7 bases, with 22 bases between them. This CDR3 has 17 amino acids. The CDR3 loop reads CASSEGARSRQGQPQHF. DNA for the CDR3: TGTGCCAGCAGTGAGGGGGCCAGGTCGAGACAAGGACAGCCCCAGCATTTT.

The CDR3 reads CASSTGTSGGADEQFF. The CDR3 DNA reads as TGTGCCAGCTCAACGGGGACTAGCGGGGGGGCCGATGAGCAGTTCTTC. The gene calls are TRBV18 and TRBJ2-1; 16 nucleotides match TRBD2. V trimming: 5 bases; J trimming: 8 bases; junction bases outside the gene matches: 6. There are 16 residues in the CDR3. Germline-derived CDR1 and CDR2 are KGHSH and LQKENI.

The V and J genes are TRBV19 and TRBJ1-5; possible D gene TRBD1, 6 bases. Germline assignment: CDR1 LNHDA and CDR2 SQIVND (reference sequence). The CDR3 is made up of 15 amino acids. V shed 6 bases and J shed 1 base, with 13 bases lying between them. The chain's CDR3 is CASRAGAASNQPQHF. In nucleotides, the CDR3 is TGTGCCAGTAGGGCAGGGGCGGCCAGCAATCAGCCCCAGCATTTT. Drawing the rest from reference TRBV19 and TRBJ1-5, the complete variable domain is DGGITQSPKYLFRKEGQNVTLSCEQNLNHDAMYWYRQDPGQGLRLIYYSQIVNDFQKGDIAEGYSVSREKKESFPLTVTSAQKNPTAFYLCASRAGAASNQPQHFGDGTRLSIL.

The CDR3 region has the DNA TGCAGCGTTGAAAAGCGGGGGCCCCAGGCCCAGTACTTC. Amino acid sequence: CSVEKRGPQAQYF. The J gene is TRBJ2-5, the V gene TRBV29-1; TRBD2 aligns across 8 bases. The CDR3 contains 13 residues. CDR1 SQVTM and CDR2 ANQGSEA come from the germline V gene. V lost 2 bases to trimming and J lost 9 bases; unmatched junction nucleotides: 8.

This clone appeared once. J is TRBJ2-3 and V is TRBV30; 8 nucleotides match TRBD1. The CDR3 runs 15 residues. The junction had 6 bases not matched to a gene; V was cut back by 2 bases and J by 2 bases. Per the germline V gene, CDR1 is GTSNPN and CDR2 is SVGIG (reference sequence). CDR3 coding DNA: TGTGCCTGGAGTCCTAGGGACAGGCCCACAGATACGCAGTATTTT. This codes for CAWSPRDRPTDTQYF.

The CDR3 nucleotides are TGTGCCAGCTCAGGAGGACTTTCTGGAAACACCATATATTTT. Translating gives CASSGGLSGNTIYF. The rearrangement uses TRBV18 and TRBJ1-3; D remains unclear. V was clipped by 5 bases and J by 1 base, with 9 bases between them. The V gene's germline CDR1 is KGHSH and CDR2 LQKENI. CDR3 length equals 14 residues.

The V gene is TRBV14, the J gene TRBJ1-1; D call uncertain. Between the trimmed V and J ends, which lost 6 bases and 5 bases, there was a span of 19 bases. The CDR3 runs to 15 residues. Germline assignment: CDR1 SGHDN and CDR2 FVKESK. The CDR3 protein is CASRALGPPGTEAFF. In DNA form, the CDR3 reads TGTGCCAGCAGGGCCCTAGGACCCCCGGGGACTGAAGCTTTCTTT.

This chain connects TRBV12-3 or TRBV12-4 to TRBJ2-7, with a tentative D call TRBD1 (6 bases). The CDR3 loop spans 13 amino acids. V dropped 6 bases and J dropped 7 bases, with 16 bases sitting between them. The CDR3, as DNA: TGTGCCAGCAGCAAGACAGGCCCCTGGGAGCAGTACTTC. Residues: CASSKTGPWEQYF.

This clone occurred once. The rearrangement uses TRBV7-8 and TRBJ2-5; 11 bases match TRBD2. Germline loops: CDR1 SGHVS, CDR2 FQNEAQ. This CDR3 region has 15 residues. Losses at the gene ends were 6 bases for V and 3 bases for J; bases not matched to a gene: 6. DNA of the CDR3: TGTGCCAGCAGACCTAGCGGGGGGAGGGAAGAGACCCAGTACTTC. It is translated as CASRPSGGREETQYF.

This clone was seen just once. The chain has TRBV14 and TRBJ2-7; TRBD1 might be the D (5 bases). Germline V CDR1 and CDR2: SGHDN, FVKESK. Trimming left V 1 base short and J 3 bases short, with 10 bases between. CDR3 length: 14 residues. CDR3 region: CASSQGRRDYEQYF. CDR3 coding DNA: TGTGCCAGCAGCCAAGGCCGCAGGGACTACGAGCAGTACTTC.

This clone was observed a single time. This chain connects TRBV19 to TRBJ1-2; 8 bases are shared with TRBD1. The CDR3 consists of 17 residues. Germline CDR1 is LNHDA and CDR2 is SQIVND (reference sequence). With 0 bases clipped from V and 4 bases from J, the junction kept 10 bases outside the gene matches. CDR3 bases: TGTGCCAGTAGTATAGAAGGGGGACAGGCTCCCCTCTATGGCTACACCTTC. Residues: CASSIEGGQAPLYGYTF.

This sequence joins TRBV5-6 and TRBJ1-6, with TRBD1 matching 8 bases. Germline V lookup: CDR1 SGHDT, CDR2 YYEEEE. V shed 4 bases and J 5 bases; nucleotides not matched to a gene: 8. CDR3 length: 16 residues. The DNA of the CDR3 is TGTGCCAGCAGCCCCAGACAGGGGACGAATAATTCACCCCTCCACTTT. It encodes CASSPRQGTNNSPLHF. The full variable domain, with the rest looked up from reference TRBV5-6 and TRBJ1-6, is DAGVTQSPTHLIKTRGQQVTLRCSPKSGHDTVSWYQQALGQGPQFIFQYYEEEERQRGNFPDRFSGHQFPNYSSELNVNALLLGDSALYLCASSPRQGTNNSPLHFGNGTRLTVT.

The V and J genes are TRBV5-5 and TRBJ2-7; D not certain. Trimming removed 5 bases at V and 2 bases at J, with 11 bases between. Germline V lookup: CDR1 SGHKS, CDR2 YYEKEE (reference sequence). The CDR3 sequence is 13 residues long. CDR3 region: CASRLTATYEQYF. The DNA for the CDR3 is TGTGCCAGCAGATTGACCGCGACCTACGAGCAGTACTTC.

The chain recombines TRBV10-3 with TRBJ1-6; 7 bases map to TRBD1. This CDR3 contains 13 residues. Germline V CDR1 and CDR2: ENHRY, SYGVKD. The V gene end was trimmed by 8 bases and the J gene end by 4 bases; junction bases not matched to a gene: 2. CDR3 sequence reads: CAIRQGYNSPLHF. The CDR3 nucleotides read TGTGCCATCCGACAGGGTTATAATTCACCCCTCCACTTT.

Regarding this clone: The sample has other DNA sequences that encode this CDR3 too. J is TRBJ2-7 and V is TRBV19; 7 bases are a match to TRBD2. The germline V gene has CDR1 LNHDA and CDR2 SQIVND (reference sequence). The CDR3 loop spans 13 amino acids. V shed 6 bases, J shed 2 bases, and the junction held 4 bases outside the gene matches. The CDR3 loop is CASSPGLTYEQYF. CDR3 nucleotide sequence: TGTGCCAGTAGCCCGGGACTAACCTACGAGCAGTACTTC.

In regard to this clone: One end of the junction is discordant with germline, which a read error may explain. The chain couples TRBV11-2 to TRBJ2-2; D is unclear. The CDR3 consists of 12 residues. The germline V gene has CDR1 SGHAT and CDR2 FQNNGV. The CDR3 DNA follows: TGTGCCAGCAGCTTAAACAACGGGGAGCTGTTTTTT. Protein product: CASSLNNGELFF.

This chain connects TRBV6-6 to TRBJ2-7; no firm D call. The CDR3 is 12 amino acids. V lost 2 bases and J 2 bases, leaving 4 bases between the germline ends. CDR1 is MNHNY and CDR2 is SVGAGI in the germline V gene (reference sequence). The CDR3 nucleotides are TGTGCCAGCAGTTACGGGCCCTACGAGCAGTACTTC. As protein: CASSYGPYEQYF.

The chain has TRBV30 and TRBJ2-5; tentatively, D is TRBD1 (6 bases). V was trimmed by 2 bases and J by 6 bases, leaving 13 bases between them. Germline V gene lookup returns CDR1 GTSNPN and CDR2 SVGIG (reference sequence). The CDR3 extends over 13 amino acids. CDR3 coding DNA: TGTGCCTGGAGTCCAGGGGATCGGCAGACCCAGTACTTC. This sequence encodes CAWSPGDRQTQYF. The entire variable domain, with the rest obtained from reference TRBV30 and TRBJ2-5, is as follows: SQTIHQWPATLVQPVGSPLSLECTVEGTSNPNLYWYRQAAGRGLQLLFYSVGIGQISSEVPQNLSASRPQDRQFILSSKKLLLSDSGFYLCAWSPGDRQTQYFGPGTRLLVL.